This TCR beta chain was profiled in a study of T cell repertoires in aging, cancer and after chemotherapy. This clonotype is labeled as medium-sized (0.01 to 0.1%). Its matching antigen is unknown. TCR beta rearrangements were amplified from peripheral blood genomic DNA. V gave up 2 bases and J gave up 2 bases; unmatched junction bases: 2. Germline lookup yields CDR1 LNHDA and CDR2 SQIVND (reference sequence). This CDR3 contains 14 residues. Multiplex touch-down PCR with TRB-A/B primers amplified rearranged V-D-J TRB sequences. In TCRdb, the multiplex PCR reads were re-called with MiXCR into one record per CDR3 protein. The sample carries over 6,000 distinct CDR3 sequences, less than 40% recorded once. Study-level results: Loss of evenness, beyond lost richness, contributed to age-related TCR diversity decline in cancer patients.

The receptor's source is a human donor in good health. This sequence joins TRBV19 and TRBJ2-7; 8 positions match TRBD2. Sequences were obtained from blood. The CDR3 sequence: CASSITSGAYEQYF. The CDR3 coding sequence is TGTGCCAGTAGTATAACTAGCGGTGCCTACGAGCAGTACTTC.